This TCR beta chain was identified in a study of human T cells and chemical hapten exposure. This sample's time point: patch test 1, 2 weeks after DPC sensitization. Treatment meaning: therapeutic diphenylcyclopropenone sensitization with weekly scalp DPC. Blood collection took place prior to placing each patch test. The CDR3 totals 14 residues. Trimming left V 1 base short and J 4 bases short, with 11 bases between. In germline, CDR1 is MDHEN, CDR2 SYDVKM. Worth noting for this clonotype: The target antigen is unknown.

Study observations and caveats: The immune response of these alopecia patients might not match healthy individuals'. Clustering by CDR3 similarity yielded significantly more large clusters from expanded TCRs than controls.

In the library, unique molecular identifiers were attached to individual cDNA molecules. Each CDR3 protein is one row after TCRdb ran MiXCR on the RACE reads. Among around 53,000 distinct CDR3 sequences listed, approximately 9.1% were seen once. The chain employs TRBV28 and TRBJ2-7; TRBD2 is a possible D gene (6 bases). This receptor was identified in a woman aged 50 to 60 with alopecia areata. Some clones in this sample may be carry-over from other donors' samples. Sequenced here: whole blood, sampled in connection with sensitization to the hapten diphenylcyclopropenone (DPC). CDR3 sequence reads: CASSLSGSGYEQYF. The CDR3 nucleotides are TGTGCCAGCAGTTTATCGGGTAGCGGTTACGAGCAGTACTTC.